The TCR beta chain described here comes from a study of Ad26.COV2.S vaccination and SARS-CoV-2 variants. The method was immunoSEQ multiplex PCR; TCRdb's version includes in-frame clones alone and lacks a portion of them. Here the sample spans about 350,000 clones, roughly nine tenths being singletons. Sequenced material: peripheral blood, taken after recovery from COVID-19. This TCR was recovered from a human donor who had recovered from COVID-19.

The CDR3: CASSLFRSDSNQPQHF. CDR3 bases: TGTGCCAGCAGCTTATTTCGCAGCGATAGCAATCAGCCCCAGCATTTT. This chain joins TRBV7-8 and TRBJ1-5, with D unresolved. Per germline, CDR1 SGHVS and CDR2 FQNEAQ. The CDR3 runs to 16 residues. Trimming removed 2 bases at V and 0 bases at J, with 11 bases between.